A selection of T cell receptor beta chains follows, all from one sample in a study of blood T cell repertoires in COVID-19. Clones were read by immunoSEQ multiplex PCR, and TCRdb kept only the in-frame ones, dropping some. This sample has roughly 250,000 clones; less than 90% occur once, and the top ten carry 10% to 15%. The sample consisted of peripheral blood. The receptors come from a woman between 25 and 40 years old with COVID-19, enrolled during active disease. Each CDR3 is given with its conserved first and last residue. A D gene is named only where the DNA matches it firmly. Size is omitted from some rows. Given values are once, few, many or a class for expanded clones.

d_call j_call v_call clone_size cdr3_aa cdr3_nt
TRBD1 TRBJ1-2 TRBV19 - CASSMFVRDSNGYTF TGTGCCAGTAGTATGTTCGTGCGGGACAGTAATGGCTACACCTTC
TRBD2 TRBJ2-2 TRBV7-9 - CASSFHSGESGELFF TGTGCCAGCAGCTTTCATAGCGGGGAATCCGGGGAGCTGTTTTTT
- TRBJ2-5 TRBV9 - CASSGDTQETQYF TGTGCCAGCAGCGGGGACACCCAAGAGACCCAGTACTTC
- TRBJ1-1 TRBV5-4 - CASSLGTEAFF TGTGCCAGCAGCCTCGGCACTGAAGCTTTCTTT
- TRBJ2-6 TRBV28 - CATLSPYSGANVLTF TGTGCCACCTTGTCCCCTTACTCTGGGGCCAACGTCCTGACTTTC
- TRBJ2-3 TRBV2 - CASSEGLASHHTQYF TGTGCCAGCAGTGAAGGGCTAGCCTCGCACCATACGCAGTATTTT
- TRBJ2-5 TRBV2 once CASKEGEGQETQYF TGTGCCAGCAAGGAGGGGGAGGGCCAAGAGACCCAGTACTTC
TRBD1 TRBJ1-5 TRBV6-5 - CASSRQGQGQPQHF TGTGCCAGCAGCCGACAGGGTCAGGGTCAGCCCCAGCATTTT
TRBD1 TRBJ2-5 TRBV10-2 few CASSQGVWETQYF TGCGCCAGCAGTCAGGGGGTTTGGGAGACCCAGTACTTC
- TRBJ1-4 TRBV5-1 - CASSLDTSEKLFF TGCGCCAGCAGCTTGGATACTAGTGAAAAACTGTTTTTT
- TRBJ1-4 TRBV5-4 - CASSLASGEKLFF TGTGCCAGCAGCTTGGCTAGTGGGGAAAAACTGTTTTTT
TRBD2 TRBJ2-5 TRBV6-5 - CASSRSGGTTQYF TGTGCCAGCAGCCGGAGCGGGGGGACGACCCAGTACTTC
TRBD1 TRBJ1-2 TRBV11-3 - CASSSYDRGQRGYTF TGTGCCAGCAGCTCCTACGACAGGGGGCAACGTGGCTACACCTTC
- TRBJ1-6 TRBV6-5 - CASSYKAPQRRAPLHF TGTGCCAGCAGTTACAAGGCCCCCCAGCGACGGGCACCCCTCCACTTT
TRBD2 TRBJ2-7 TRBV7-6 once CASSLVAGGHEQYF TGTGCCAGCAGCTTAGTGGCGGGGGGCCACGAGCAGTACTTC
- TRBJ2-6 TRBV27 - CASSFSTPGAAGANVLTF TGTGCCAGCAGTTTTTCGACTCCAGGGGCCGCTGGGGCCAACGTCCTGACTTTC
TRBD1 TRBJ1-2 TRBV15 - CATSRRTTGDGYTF TGTGCCACCAGCAGAAGAACGACAGGGGATGGCTACACCTTC
TRBD1 TRBJ1-6 TRBV10-3 - CAIAPTGGNSPLHF TGTGCCATCGCGCCGACAGGGGGGAATTCACCCCTCCACTTT
TRBD1 TRBJ2-3 TRBV7-9 - CASSSGQGPSSDTQYF TGTGCCAGCAGCTCGGGACAGGGACCGTCATCCGATACGCAGTATTTT
- TRBJ1-2 TRBV7-7 - CASSATEGVILYGYTF TGTGCCAGCAGCGCGACGGAAGGGGTGATCCTCTATGGCTACACCTTC
- TRBJ2-1 TRBV10-3 - CAISLGDTTDNEQFF TGTGCCATCAGCCTCGGGGATACTACCGACAATGAGCAGTTCTTC
TRBD2 TRBJ2-1 TRBV15 - CATSNNNGLAGVDEQFF TGTGCCACCAGCAACAATAATGGACTAGCGGGGGTAGATGAGCAGTTCTTC
- TRBJ2-5 TRBV19 - CASSLHLRGTQETQYF TGTGCCAGTAGTCTCCACCTAAGGGGGACCCAAGAGACCCAGTACTTC
- TRBJ1-3 TRBV5-1 - CASSPEPFDSSSGNTIYF TGCGCCAGCAGCCCCGAGCCCTTCGACTCGAGCTCTGGAAACACCATATATTTT
- TRBJ1-1 TRBV5-4 - CASSPLNTEAFF TGTGCCAGCAGCCCTCTGAACACTGAAGCTTTCTTT
- TRBJ2-3 TRBV7-6 - CASSLEGAPPEDTQYF TGTGCCAGCAGCTTAGAAGGGGCCCCGCCTGAAGATACGCAGTATTTT
TRBD2 TRBJ2-2 TRBV30 - CASQRGGFAGELFF TGTGCCTCACAGCGGGGGGGTTTTGCCGGGGAGCTGTTTTTT
TRBD1 TRBJ1-1 TRBV30 - CAWSVGTVGTEAFF TGTGCCTGGAGTGTAGGGACAGTAGGCACTGAAGCTTTCTTT
- TRBJ1-5 TRBV28 - CASSFGAGLRASNQPQHF TGTGCCAGCAGTTTTGGGGCGGGGTTGAGGGCTAGCAATCAGCCCCAGCATTTT
- TRBJ2-1 TRBV27 - CASSYVGTWDPSYNEQFF TGTGCCAGCAGTTACGTGGGGACTTGGGACCCTTCCTACAATGAGCAGTTCTTC
TRBD1 TRBJ2-7 TRBV18 - CASSPGTGEAQYF TGTGCCAGCTCACCCGGGACAGGAGAGGCGCAGTACTTC
- TRBJ1-1 TRBV7-2 - CASSSRSSGLTEAFF TGTGCCAGCAGCTCAAGGTCCTCGGGGTTAACTGAAGCTTTCTTT
- TRBJ1-2 TRBV6-1 once CASSDRGGIDHGYTF TGTGCCAGCAGTGACAGGGGCGGTATAGATCATGGCTACACCTTC
- TRBJ2-7 TRBV2 - CASSELMGDLKDF TGTGCCAGCAGTGAGTTGATGGGGGACTTAAAGGACTTC
TRBD1 TRBJ1-6 TRBV30 - CAWSVEQGQSPLHF TGTGCCTGGAGTGTTGAACAGGGGCAGTCACCCCTCCACTTT
- TRBJ1-4 TRBV7-9 - CASSPSTNEKLFF TGTGCCAGCAGCCCCTCAACTAATGAAAAACTGTTTTTT
TRBD1 TRBJ1-2 TRBV28 - CASSFIRQGNGYTF TGTGCCAGCAGTTTTATTCGACAGGGGAATGGCTACACCTTC
TRBD1 TRBJ2-3 TRBV6-5 - CASRDPGQGTDTQYF TGTGCCAGCAGAGATCCGGGACAGGGCACAGATACGCAGTATTTT
TRBD1 TRBJ2-3 TRBV5-6 - CASSMGQSPDTQYF TGTGCCAGCAGCATGGGACAGAGCCCAGATACGCAGTATTTT
- TRBJ1-2 TRBV5-6 - CASSPRTAPSSYGYTF TGTGCCAGCAGCCCCCGGACAGCCCCCTCTAGCTATGGCTACACCTTC
TRBD1 TRBJ1-4 TRBV5-1 - CASSLGVTGGEKLFF TGCGCCAGCAGCTTGGGGGTGACAGGGGGCGAAAAACTGTTTTTT
TRBD1 TRBJ1-5 TRBV19 - CASSIGTGGGNQPQHF TGTGCCAGTAGTATTGGAACAGGGGGCGGCAATCAGCCCCAGCATTTT
TRBD1 TRBJ2-7 TRBV3-1/TRBV3-2 - CASSHQGAEQYF TGTGCCAGCAGCCATCAGGGGGCCGAGCAGTACTTC
- TRBJ1-3 TRBV11-2 - CANTSCRDSGNTIYF TGTGCCAACACCTCTTGCAGGGACTCTGGAAACACCATATATTTT
- TRBJ1-3 TRBV4-2 - CASSQESGPGNTIYF TGTGCCAGCAGCCAAGAATCAGGGCCTGGAAACACCATATATTTT
- TRBJ2-7 TRBV6-5 - CASSYSKGALEQYF TGTGCCAGCAGTTACTCGAAGGGAGCCCTCGAGCAGTACTTC
- TRBJ1-2 TRBV5-1 once CASSAGLGNYGYTF TGCGCCAGCAGCGCCGGACTTGGTAACTATGGCTACACCTTC
- TRBJ1-5 TRBV10-2 - CASLPGLNQPQHF TGCGCCAGCCTCCCGGGACTTAATCAGCCCCAGCATTTT
- TRBJ1-6 TRBV9 - CASSVVKVWEDSPLHF TGTGCCAGCAGCGTAGTTAAGGTTTGGGAGGATTCACCCCTCCACTTT
TRBD1 TRBJ1-5 TRBV10-2 - CASSYGTGPISNQPQHF TGCGCCAGCAGTTATGGGACAGGACCTATTAGCAATCAGCCCCAGCATTTT
- TRBJ2-5 TRBV7-8 - CASSLVGGKETQYF TGTGCCAGCAGCTTAGTCGGCGGAAAAGAGACCCAGTACTTC
- TRBJ1-2 TRBV5-4 once CASSSFGGLGYTF TGTGCCAGCAGCTCATTCGGGGGGCTTGGCTACACCTTC
TRBD2 TRBJ2-4 TRBV15 - CATSSQSGGGLAKNIQYF TGTGCCACCAGCAGCCAAAGCGGGGGGGGCTTAGCCAAAAACATTCAGTACTTC
- TRBJ1-5 TRBV3-1/TRBV3-2 - CASSQRGGPNQPQHF TGTGCCAGCAGCCAACGCGGGGGTCCCAATCAGCCCCAGCATTTT
- TRBJ2-3 TRBV5-1 - CASSPDGGTQYF TGCGCCAGCAGCCCCGACGGGGGTACGCAGTATTTT
TRBD2 TRBJ2-2 TRBV7-6 - CASSWTSGGPNAGELFF TGTGCCAGCAGCTGGACTAGCGGGGGGCCCAATGCCGGGGAGCTGTTTTTT
- TRBJ2-1 TRBV28 - CASSSIRQGDNNEQFF TGTGCCAGCAGCTCCATTCGACAAGGCGACAACAATGAGCAGTTCTTC
- TRBJ1-1 TRBV21-1 - CASSKQGKGDTEAFF TGTGCCAGCAGCAAACAGGGGAAAGGGGACACTGAAGCTTTCTTT